The rows below give T cell receptor beta chains drawn from one sample of a study of response to subunit inactivated influenza vaccine. MiXCR, applied by TCRdb to the RT-PCR reads, yields one record per CDR3 protein. The sample holds 560,000 or so distinct CDR3 sequences, roughly 8.2% seen once. The source material was PBMCs from blood, sampled less than 25 months after vaccination. These receptor sequences come from a man aged 45 to 70 who received an inactivated influenza vaccine. Each CDR3 is given with its conserved first and last residue. A D gene is named only where the DNA matches it firmly. A row's size may be missing; if present it is once, few, many or a size class.

j_call v_call d_call clone_size cdr3_nt cdr3_aa
TRBJ2-7 TRBV3-1 . many TGTGCCAGCAGCCAAATGGACGAGCAGTACTTC CASSQMDEQYF
TRBJ2-1 TRBV20-1 TRBD2 few TGCAGTGCTCCGGAGCGGGAGAGGATCAATGAGCAGTTCTTC CSAPERERINEQFF
TRBJ1-2 TRBV5-1 TRBD1 few TGCGCCAGCAGTCCTGGTGGACAGGTCGGCTATGGCTACACCTTC CASSPGGQVGYGYTF
TRBJ2-4 TRBV5-1 . . TGCGCCAGCAGCTTGGGGGATCAGGACATTCAGTACTTC CASSLGDQDIQYF
TRBJ2-1 TRBV20-1 . . TGCAGTCCCAAGGGGGGGGTCTACAATGAGCAGTTCTTC CSPKGGVYNEQFF
TRBJ2-1 TRBV5-1 . . TGCGCCAGCACCCTTTGGGGGGTGACAGCTTCCTACAATGAGCAGTTCTTC CASTLWGVTASYNEQFF
TRBJ2-5 TRBV14 . few TGTGCCAGCAGCCAAGGGACAGCCGCAGAGACCCAGTACTTC CASSQGTAAETQYF
TRBJ2-3 TRBV28 TRBD2 . TGTGCCAGCAGTTTCTGGGCTAGCGGGACCACAGATACGCAGTATTTT CASSFWASGTTDTQYF
TRBJ1-4 TRBV4-1 . . TGCGCCAGCAGCCAAGTCCAAAACAGCGCGAATGAAAAACTGTTTTTT CASSQVQNSANEKLFF
TRBJ1-4 TRBV2 . few TGTGCCAGCAGTGATGATGAGAGAAAACTGTTTTTT CASSDDERKLFF
TRBJ1-2 TRBV25-1 . . TGTGCCAGCAGTGAATATTTCTATGGCTACACCTTC CASSEYFYGYTF
TRBJ2-5 TRBV4-1 . few TGCGCCAGCAGCCAAGTGACGCCCTCCCAAGAGACCCAGTACTTC CASSQVTPSQETQYF
TRBJ1-6 TRBV4-1 . many TGCGCCAGCAGCCAAGATTCACCCGGCCACCAAACAGGAAAACATCATAATTCACCCCTCCACTTT CASSQDSPGHQTGKHHNSPLHF
TRBJ1-5 TRBV12-3/TRBV12-4 . few TGTGCCAGCAGTTTTGAGGAGGGCCAGCCCCAGCATTTT CASSFEEGQPQHF
TRBJ2-3 TRBV4-3 TRBD2 . TGCGCCAGCAGCCTCCACCGGGCCCTAGCGGGAGTAGCAGATACGCAGTATTTT CASSLHRALAGVADTQYF
TRBJ1-2 TRBV6-5 . . TGTGCCAGCAGTTACTCGAGAGTCGGCTATGGCTACACCTTC CASSYSRVGYGYTF
TRBJ2-4 TRBV18 . . TGTGCCAGCTCACTACAGGGAGGCAAAAACATTCAGTACTTC CASSLQGGKNIQYF
TRBJ2-3 TRBV20-1 TRBD2 many TGCAGTGCTATCAGACTAGCGGGAGATAGCACAGATACGCAGTATTTT CSAIRLAGDSTDTQYF
TRBJ1-1 TRBV12-3/TRBV12-4 . many TGTGCCAGCAGTAGGTACATGAACACTGAAGCTTTCTTT CASSRYMNTEAFF
TRBJ2-2 TRBV12-3/TRBV12-4 . once TGTGCCAGCAGTTTAGCGACCGCCCTTACCGGGGAGCTGTTTTTT CASSLATALTGELFF
TRBJ1-1 TRBV2 TRBD1 few TGTGCCAGCAACAGGGGGCGCGATACTGAAGCTTTCTTT CASNRGRDTEAFF
TRBJ1-2 TRBV5-1 . many TGCGCCAGCAGCTACGGGACGGGGGGCGGTGGCTACACCTTC CASSYGTGGGGYTF
TRBJ2-7 TRBV3-1 TRBD2 . TGTGCCAGCAGCCAAGAAAGCGGGAGATTGGGGGAGCAGTACTTC CASSQESGRLGEQYF
TRBJ2-5 TRBV18 . many TGTGCCAGCTCACCTTCCAGGGGCGGAGAGACCCAGTACTTC CASSPSRGGETQYF
TRBJ2-3 TRBV20-1 TRBD2 . TGCAGTGCTGAGGGACTAGCGGGAGGGACACGCACAGATACGCAGTATTTT CSAEGLAGGTRTDTQYF
TRBJ2-3 TRBV24-1 TRBD1 . TGTGCCACCAGTGAGTACAGGGGGTCAGGAGATACGCAGTATTTT CATSEYRGSGDTQYF
TRBJ2-1 TRBV12-3/TRBV12-4 . . TGTGCCAGCAGTTTACTGGACGCCTACAATGAGCAGTTCTTC CASSLLDAYNEQFF
TRBJ1-5 TRBV12-3/TRBV12-4 TRBD1 . TGTGCCAGCCGAAGGACAGGTAGCGGGCATCAGCCCCAGCATTTT CASRRTGSGHQPQHF
TRBJ2-1 TRBV5-1 . . TGCGCCAGCAGCTTGACTGGACGGAGCTCCTACAATGAGCAGTTCTTC CASSLTGRSSYNEQFF
TRBJ2-7 TRBV20-1 . few TGCAGTGCTGACTTTGGGCAGGGCCTCCACGAGCAGTACTTC CSADFGQGLHEQYF
TRBJ2-2 TRBV7-2 TRBD2 . TGTGCCAGCAGCTTAGGGCTAGCGGGGCTGACCGGGGAGCTGTTTTTT CASSLGLAGLTGELFF